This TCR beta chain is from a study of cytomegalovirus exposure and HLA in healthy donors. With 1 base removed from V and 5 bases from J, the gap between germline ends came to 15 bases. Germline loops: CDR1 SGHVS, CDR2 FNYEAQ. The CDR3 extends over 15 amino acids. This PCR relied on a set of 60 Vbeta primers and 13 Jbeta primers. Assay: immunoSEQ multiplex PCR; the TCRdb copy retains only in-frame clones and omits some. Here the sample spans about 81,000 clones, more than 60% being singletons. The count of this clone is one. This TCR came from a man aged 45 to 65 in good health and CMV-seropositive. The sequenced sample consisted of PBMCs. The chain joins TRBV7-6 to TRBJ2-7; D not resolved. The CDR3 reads CASSLGSSPANEQYF. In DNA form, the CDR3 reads TGTGCCAGCAGCTTAGGTAGTAGCCCCGCCAACGAGCAGTACTTC.